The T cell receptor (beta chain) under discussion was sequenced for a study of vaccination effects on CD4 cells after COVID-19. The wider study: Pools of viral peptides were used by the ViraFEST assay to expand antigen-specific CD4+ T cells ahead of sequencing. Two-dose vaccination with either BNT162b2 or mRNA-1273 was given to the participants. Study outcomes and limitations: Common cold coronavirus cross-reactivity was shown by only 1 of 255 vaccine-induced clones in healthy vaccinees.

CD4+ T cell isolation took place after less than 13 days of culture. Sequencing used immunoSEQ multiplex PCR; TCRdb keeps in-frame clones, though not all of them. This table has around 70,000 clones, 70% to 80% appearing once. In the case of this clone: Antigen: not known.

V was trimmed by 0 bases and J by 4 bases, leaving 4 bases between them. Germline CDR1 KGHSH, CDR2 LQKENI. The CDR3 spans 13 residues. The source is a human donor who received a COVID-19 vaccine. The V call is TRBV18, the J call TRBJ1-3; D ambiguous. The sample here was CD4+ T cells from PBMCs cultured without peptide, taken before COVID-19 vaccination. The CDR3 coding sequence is TGTGCCAGCTCACCACCGGGGGGAAACACCATATATTTT. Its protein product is CASSPPGGNTIYF.